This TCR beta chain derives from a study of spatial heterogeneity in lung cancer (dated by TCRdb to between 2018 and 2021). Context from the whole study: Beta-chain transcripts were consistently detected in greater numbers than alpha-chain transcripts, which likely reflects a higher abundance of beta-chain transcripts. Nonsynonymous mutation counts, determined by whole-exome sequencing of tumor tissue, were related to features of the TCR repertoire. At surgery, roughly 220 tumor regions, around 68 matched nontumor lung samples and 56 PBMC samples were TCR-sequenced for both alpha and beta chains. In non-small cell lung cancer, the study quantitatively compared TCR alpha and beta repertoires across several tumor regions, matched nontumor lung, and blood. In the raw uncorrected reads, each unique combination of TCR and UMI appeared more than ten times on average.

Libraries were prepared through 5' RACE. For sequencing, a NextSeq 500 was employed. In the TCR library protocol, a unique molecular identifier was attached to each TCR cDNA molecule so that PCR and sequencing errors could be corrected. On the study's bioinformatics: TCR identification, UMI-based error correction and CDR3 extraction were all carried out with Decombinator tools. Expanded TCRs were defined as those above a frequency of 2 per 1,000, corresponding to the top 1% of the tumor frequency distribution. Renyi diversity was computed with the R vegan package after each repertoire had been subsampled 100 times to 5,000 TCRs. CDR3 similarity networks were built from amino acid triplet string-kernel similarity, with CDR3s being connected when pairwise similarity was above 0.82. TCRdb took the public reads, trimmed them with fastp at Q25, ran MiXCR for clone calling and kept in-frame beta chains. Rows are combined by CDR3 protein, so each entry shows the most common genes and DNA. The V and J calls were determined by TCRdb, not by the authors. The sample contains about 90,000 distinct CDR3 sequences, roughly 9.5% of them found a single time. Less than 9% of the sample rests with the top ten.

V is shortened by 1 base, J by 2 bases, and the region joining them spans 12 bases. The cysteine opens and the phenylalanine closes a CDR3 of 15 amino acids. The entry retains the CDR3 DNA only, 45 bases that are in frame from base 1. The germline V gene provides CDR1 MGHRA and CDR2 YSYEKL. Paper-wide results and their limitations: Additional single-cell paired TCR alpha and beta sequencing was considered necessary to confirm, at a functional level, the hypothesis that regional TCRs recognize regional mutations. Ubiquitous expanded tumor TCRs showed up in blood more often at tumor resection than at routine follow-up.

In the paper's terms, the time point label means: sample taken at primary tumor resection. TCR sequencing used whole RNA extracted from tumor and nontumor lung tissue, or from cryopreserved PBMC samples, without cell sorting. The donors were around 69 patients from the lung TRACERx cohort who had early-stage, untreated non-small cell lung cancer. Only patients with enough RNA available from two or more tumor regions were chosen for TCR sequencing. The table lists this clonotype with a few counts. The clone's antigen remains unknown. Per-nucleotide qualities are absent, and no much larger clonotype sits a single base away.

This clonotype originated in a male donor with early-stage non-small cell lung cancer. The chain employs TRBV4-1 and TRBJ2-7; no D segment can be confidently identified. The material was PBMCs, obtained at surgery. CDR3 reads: CASSQVPATPYEQYF. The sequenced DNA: TGCGCCAGCAGCCAAGTTCCGGCGACCCCCTACGAGCAGTACTTC.